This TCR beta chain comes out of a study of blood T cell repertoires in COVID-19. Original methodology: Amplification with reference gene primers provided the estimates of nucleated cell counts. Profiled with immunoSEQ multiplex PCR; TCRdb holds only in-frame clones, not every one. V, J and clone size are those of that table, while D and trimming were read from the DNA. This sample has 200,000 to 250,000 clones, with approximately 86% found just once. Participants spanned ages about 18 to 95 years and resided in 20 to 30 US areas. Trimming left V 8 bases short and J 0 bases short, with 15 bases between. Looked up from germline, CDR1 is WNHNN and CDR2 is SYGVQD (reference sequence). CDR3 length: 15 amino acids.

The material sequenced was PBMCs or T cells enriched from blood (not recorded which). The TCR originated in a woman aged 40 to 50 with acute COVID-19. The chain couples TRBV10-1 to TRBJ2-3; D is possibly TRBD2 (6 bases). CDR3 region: CASSGTSASTDTQYF. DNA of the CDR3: TGCGCCAGCTCCGGGACTTCAGCTAGCACAGATACGCAGTATTTT.